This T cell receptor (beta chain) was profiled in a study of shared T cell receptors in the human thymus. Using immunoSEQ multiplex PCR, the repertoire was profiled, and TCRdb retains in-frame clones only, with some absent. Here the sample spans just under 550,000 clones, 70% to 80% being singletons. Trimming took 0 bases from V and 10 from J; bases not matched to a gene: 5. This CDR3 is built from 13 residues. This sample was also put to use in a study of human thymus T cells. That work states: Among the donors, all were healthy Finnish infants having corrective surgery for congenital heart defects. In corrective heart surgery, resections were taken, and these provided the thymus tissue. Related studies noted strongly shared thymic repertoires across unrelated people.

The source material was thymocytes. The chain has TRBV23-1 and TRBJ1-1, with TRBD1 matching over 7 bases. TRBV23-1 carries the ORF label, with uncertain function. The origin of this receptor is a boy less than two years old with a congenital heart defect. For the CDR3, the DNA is TGCGCCAGCAGTCAATCTGGCCACAGGGGAGCTTTCTTT. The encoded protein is CASSQSGHRGAFF.